The rows below give T cell receptor beta chains drawn from one sample of a study of blood T cell repertoires in COVID-19. Profiling relied on immunoSEQ multiplex PCR, and the TCRdb table lists in-frame clones only, not all of them. The sample consists of around 400,000 clones, around 87% of them appearing once. Sequenced input: peripheral blood. These TCRs come from a woman aged 25 to 39 with COVID-19, enrolled during active disease. The CDR3 runs from the conserved cysteine through the conserved F or W.

CDR3 protein,V gene,J gene
CASRSDWTPIDEQFF,TRBV6-5,TRBJ2-1
CASSQGDRDNEKLFF,TRBV4-2,TRBJ1-4
CASSRSGRDTDTQYF,TRBV11-3,TRBJ2-3
CSVGSVAHGYTF,TRBV29-1,TRBJ1-2
CASTQRENNYGYTF,TRBV2,TRBJ1-2
CAISEPRGRGGYGYTF,TRBV10-3,TRBJ1-2
CASSLTRGLNEQFF,TRBV7-3,TRBJ2-1
CASSQRSYGYTF,TRBV4-1,TRBJ1-2
CASSLRRGRANTGELFF,TRBV7-8,TRBJ2-2
CASSLGRNRLGLRETQYF,TRBV5-4,TRBJ2-5
CASSDAAPQETQYF,TRBV10-2,TRBJ2-5